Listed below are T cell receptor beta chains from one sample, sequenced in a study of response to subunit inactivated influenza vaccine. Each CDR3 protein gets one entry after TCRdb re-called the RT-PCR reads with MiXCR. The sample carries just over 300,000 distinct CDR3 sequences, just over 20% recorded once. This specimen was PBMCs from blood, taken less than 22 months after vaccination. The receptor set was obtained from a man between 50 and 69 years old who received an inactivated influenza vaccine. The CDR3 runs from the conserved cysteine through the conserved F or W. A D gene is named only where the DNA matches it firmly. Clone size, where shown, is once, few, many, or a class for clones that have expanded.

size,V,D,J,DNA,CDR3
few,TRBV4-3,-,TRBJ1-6,TGCGCCAGCAGCCAAGATAAAGGGTTTGCCTATAATTCACCCCTCCACTTT,CASSQDKGFAYNSPLHF
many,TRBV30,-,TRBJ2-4,TGTGCCTGGAGTGTCGACCGGACAGCTCTAGCCAAAAACATTCAGTACTTC,CAWSVDRTALAKNIQYF
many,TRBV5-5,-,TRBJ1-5,TGTGCCAGCAGCTTGGGTTCGGGGTTAGGTCAGCCCCAGCATTTT,CASSLGSGLGQPQHF
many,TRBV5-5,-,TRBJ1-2,TGTGCCAGCAGCCCGGGCGGACCGGGTGGCTATGGCTACACCTTC,CASSPGGPGGYGYTF
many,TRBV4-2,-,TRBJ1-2,TGTGCCAGCAGCCAAGAAGGGACGGTTGGCTACACCTTC,CASSQEGTVGYTF
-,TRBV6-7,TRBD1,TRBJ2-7,TGTGCCAGCAGTTCCAACCCCCAGGGGGTCTCCTACGAGCAGTACTTC,CASSSNPQGVSYEQYF
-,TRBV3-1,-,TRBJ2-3,TGTGCCAGCAGCCAAGAGGAGGGCAGTCTCACAGATACGCAGTATTTT,CASSQEEGSLTDTQYF
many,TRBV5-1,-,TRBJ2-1,TGCGCCAGCAGCTTGACGGGGCGGGGGCGCTACAATGAGCAGTTCTTC,CASSLTGRGRYNEQFF
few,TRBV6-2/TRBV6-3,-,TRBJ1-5,TGTGCCAGCAGTAGGCTCGCCAATCAGCCCCAGCATTTT,CASSRLANQPQHF
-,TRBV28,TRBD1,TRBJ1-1,TGTGCCAGCTTAAGCTCGGGGCCACCGGGGGACAGGGGAACTGAAGCTTTCTTT,CASLSSGPPGDRGTEAFF
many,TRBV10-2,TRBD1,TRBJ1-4,TGCGCCAGCAGGGGACAGGCAACTAATGAAAAACTGTTTTTT,CASRGQATNEKLFF
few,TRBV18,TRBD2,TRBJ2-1,TGTGCCAGCTCACCTAGCGGGAGGAATGAGCAGTTCTTC,CASSPSGRNEQFF
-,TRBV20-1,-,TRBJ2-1,TGCAGTGCTAGAGCTTCGGACCTCCCTCTCTTATACAATGAGCAGTTCTTC,CSARASDLPLLYNEQFF
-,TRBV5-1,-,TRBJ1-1,TGCGCCAGCAGCCTTGGTGGGCAGGAGAACACTGAAACTTTCTTT,CASSLGGQENTETFF
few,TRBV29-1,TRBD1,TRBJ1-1,TGCAGCGTGGGACAGAGAGGGCCTGAAGCTTTCTTT,CSVGQRGPEAFF
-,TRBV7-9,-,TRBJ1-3,TGTGCCAGCAGCCGTGGGAGACCGCCTGGAAACACCACATATTTT,CASSRGRPPGNTTYF
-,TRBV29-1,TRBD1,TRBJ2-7,TGCAGCGTTGGGTTTTGGGGACAGTCCTACGAGCAGTACTTC,CSVGFWGQSYEQYF
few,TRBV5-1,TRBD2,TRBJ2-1,TGCGCCAGCAGCCCATCTCTAGCGGAAGAGCAGTTCTTC,CASSPSLAEEQFF
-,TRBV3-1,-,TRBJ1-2,TGTGCCAGCAGCCCCGGGACCATAGGGAGTGGCTACACCTTC,CASSPGTIGSGYTF
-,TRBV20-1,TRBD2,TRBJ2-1,TGCAGTGCTAGTAGTCTAGCGGGCCACAATGAGCAGTTCTTC,CSASSLAGHNEQFF
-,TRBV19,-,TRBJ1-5,TGTGCCAGTAGAGGACAGCATAGCAATCAGCCCCAGCATTTT,CASRGQHSNQPQHF
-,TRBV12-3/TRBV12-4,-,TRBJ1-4,TGTGCCAGCAGTTTAATAGGAGATGAAAAACTGTTTTTT,CASSLIGDEKLFF
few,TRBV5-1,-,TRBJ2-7,TGCGCCAGCAGGGACATGAGCTCCTACGAGCAGTACTTC,CASRDMSSYEQYF
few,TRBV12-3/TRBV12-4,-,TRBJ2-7,TGTGCCAGCAGTTTCCGGCAGGGGCCTAGGGACGAGCAGTACTTC,CASSFRQGPRDEQYF
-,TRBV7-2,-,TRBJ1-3,TGTGCCAGCAGCCCCCTTGTATGGGGCGCTGGAAACACCATATATTTT,CASSPLVWGAGNTIYF
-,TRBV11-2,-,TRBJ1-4,TGTGCCAGCAGCTTAGTGCGGGGGCCCAATGAAAAACTGTTTTTT,CASSLVRGPNEKLFF
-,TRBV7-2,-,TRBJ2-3,TGTGCCAGCAGCTTAGGGGTAGGGGCCAATACGCAGTATTTT,CASSLGVGANTQYF
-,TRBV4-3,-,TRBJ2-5,TGCGCCAGCAGCCAAGAACTGATCGGGGGACACCAAGAGACCCAGTACTTC,CASSQELIGGHQETQYF
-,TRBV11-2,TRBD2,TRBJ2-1,TGTGCCAGCAGCTTAGAAGCGGGGGGTTTCTATGAGCAGTTCTTC,CASSLEAGGFYEQFF
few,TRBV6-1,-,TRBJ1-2,TGTGCCAGCAGTGAAAGGTCTTCGGGGATCTACACCTTC,CASSERSSGIYTF
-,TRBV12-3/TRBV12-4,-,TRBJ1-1,TGTGCCAGCAGTTTAGCTGTGGCCCTTGAAGCTTTCTTT,CASSLAVALEAFF
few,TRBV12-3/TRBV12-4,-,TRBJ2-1,TGTGCCAGCAGTTTTGGTGGGACTTCCTACAATGAGCAGTTCTTC,CASSFGGTSYNEQFF
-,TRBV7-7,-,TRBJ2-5,TGTGCCAGCAGCTTTTGGCCCCAAGAGACCCAGTACTTC,CASSFWPQETQYF
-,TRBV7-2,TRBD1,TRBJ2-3,TGTGCCAGCAGCCGGGACAGCCGCACAGATACGCAGTATTTT,CASSRDSRTDTQYF
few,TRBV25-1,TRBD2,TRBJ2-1,TGTGCCAGCAGTGAATTGGGGACTAGCGGGAGGGCCATTGAGCAGTTCTTC,CASSELGTSGRAIEQFF
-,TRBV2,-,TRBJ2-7,TGTGCCAGCACCTGGCTAGATCTTCGCGAGCAGTACTTC,CASTWLDLREQYF
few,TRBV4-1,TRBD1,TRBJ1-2,TGCGCCAGCAGCCAAGCCCCTCGACAGGGTGACTATGGCTACACCTTC,CASSQAPRQGDYGYTF
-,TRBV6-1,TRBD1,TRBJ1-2,TGTGCCAGCGCCCCGGGCAGGGACAGAATTAACTATGGCTACACCTTC,CASAPGRDRINYGYTF
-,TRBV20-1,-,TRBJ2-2,TGCAGTGCTAGTCGGTCAGGGGGGGCCAACACCGGGGAGCTGTTTTTT,CSASRSGGANTGELFF
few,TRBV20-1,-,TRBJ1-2,TGCAGTGCTAGAGATCTGAGGCGCAGCTACACCTTC,CSARDLRRSYTF
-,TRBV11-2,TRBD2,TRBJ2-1,TGTGCCAGCAGCTTAGTCCCAGCGGGGGATACCTACAATGAGCAGTTCTTC,CASSLVPAGDTYNEQFF
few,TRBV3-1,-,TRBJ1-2,TGTGCCAGCAGCCAAGTTGTAGAGGGCAGTGATGGCTACACCTTC,CASSQVVEGSDGYTF
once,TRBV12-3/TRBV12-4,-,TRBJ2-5,TGTGCCAGCAGCCCGGGGGCTTCCCCATACTTC,CASSPGASPYF
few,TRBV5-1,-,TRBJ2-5,TGCGCCAGCAGCTCCCTCCCTAGCCAAGAGACCCAGTACTTC,CASSSLPSQETQYF
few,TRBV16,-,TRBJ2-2,TGTGCCAGCAGCCAATCTAAAGCCGGGGAGCTGTTTTTT,CASSQSKAGELFF